This T cell receptor (beta chain) appears in the sequencing data of a study of technical replicates of blood from a handful of donors. Assay: immunoSEQ multiplex PCR; the TCRdb copy retains only in-frame clones and omits some. The table records about 68,000 clones, roughly 97% of them present only once. The CDR3 is 12 amino acids. Germline CDR1 and CDR2: SGHVS and FQNEAQ. Trimming removed 3 bases from V and 4 bases from J, with 5 bases in between. Sequencing used T cells isolated from PBMCs. The V gene is TRBV7-8, the J gene TRBJ2-3; no clear D. The clonotype originates from a human donor in good health. The CDR3 spells CASSLRADTQYF. DNA for the CDR3: TGTGCCAGCAGCTTGCGAGCAGATACGCAGTATTTT.